The 8 T cell receptor beta chains given below trace back to one sample, sequenced in a study of blood T cell repertoires in COVID-19. Clones were read by immunoSEQ multiplex PCR, and TCRdb kept only the in-frame ones, dropping some. The sample contains approximately 300,000 clones, over 75% of which appear only once. Sample: peripheral blood. Every receptor here comes from a woman in her twenties or thirties with COVID-19, enrolled during active disease.

The chain links TRBV28 to TRBJ1-1; D might be TRBD1 (6 bases). The CDR3 loop spans 12 amino acids. Trimming removed 7 bases at V and 7 bases at J, with 13 bases between. Germline CDR1 and CDR2: MDHEN and SYDVKM. CDR3 DNA sequence: TGTGCCAGCAAGGACCTGACAGGTGAAGCTTTCTTT. Protein sequence: CASKDLTGEAFF.

The genes are TRBV7-9 and TRBJ1-5; D is unresolved. Germline V CDR1 and CDR2: SEHNR, FQNEAQ (reference sequence). CDR3 length: 13 residues. The V and J ends lost 5 bases and 2 bases respectively, with 7 bases between them. The CDR3 DNA sequence: TGTGCCAGCAGCCGAACAGGCAATCAGCCCCAGCATTTT. This encodes CASSRTGNQPQHF.

V gene TRBV25-1 combines with J gene TRBJ2-5; D may be TRBD1 (6 bases). This CDR3 is 16 amino acids long. The ends were cut back, 0 bases at V and 2 bases at J, with 13 bases in the middle. Germline CDR1 is MGHDK and CDR2 is SYGVNS. CDR3 loop: CASSEYKDRLQETQYF. CDR3 in DNA: TGTGCCAGCAGTGAATATAAGGACAGATTACAAGAGACCCAGTACTTC.

The J gene is TRBJ2-1, the V gene TRBV4-1; 9 bases line up with TRBD2. Germline CDR1 is MGHRA and CDR2 is YSYEKL. The CDR3 sequence is 19 residues long. V gave up 0 bases and J gave up 0 bases; unmatched junction bases: 9. The CDR3 region is CASSQEREGGRDSYNEQFF. For the CDR3, the DNA is TGCGCCAGCAGCCAAGAGCGGGAGGGCGGACGAGACTCCTACAATGAGCAGTTCTTC.

The chain combines TRBV21-1 with TRBJ1-5; TRBD1, as called in the table, went unchecked against the DNA. TRBV21-1 is marked as a pseudogene. The CDR3 spans 16 residues. CDR3 in amino acids: CASSKKGRLRDQPQHF. In DNA, the CDR3 is TGTGCCAGCAGCAAAAAGGGGCGGCTAAGGGATCAGCCCCAGCATTTT.

The chain links TRBV19 to TRBJ2-7; the D gene is possibly TRBD1 (6 bases). The CDR3 has 14 amino acids. The V gene lost 1 base and the J gene lost 3 bases, with 10 bases spanning the gap. Germline V gene lookup returns CDR1 LNHDA and CDR2 SQIVND (reference sequence). The DNA of the CDR3 is TGTGCCAGTAGTATAGCAGGACAGTTCTACGAGCAGTACTTC. Its protein product is CASSIAGQFYEQYF.

The chain links TRBV14 to TRBJ2-3, with TRBD2 matching over 14 bases. Per the germline V gene, CDR1 is SGHDN and CDR2 is FVKESK. V lost 4 bases to trimming and J lost 5 bases; unmatched junction nucleotides: 2. This CDR3 has 15 residues. CDR3 residues: CASSPTSGGGDTQYF. The CDR3 coding sequence is TGTGCCAGCAGCCCGACTAGCGGGGGGGGAGATACGCAGTATTTT.

This sequence joins TRBV5-8 and TRBJ2-7; 15 nucleotides match TRBD2. The V segment lost 4 bases and the J segment 2 bases; nucleotides outside the gene matches: 4. The CDR3 is made up of 16 amino acids. Germline CDR1 is SGHTS and CDR2 is YDEGEE. The CDR3 reads CASSEGLAGGAYEQYF. The DNA of the CDR3 is TGTGCCAGCAGCGAAGGACTAGCGGGAGGGGCCTACGAGCAGTACTTC.